This T cell receptor (beta chain) was obtained from a study of T cells of healthy individuals (dated by TCRdb to 2016 to 2018). This clonotype was seen at least ten times. The specificity of this receptor is unknown. It has no much larger one-base neighbor in the sample; base qualities were not kept. Libraries were constructed by 5' RACE. Sequencing relied on an Illumina MiSeq. In-frame beta chains were kept once TCRdb had trimmed the public reads at Q25 with fastp and called clones with MiXCR. Every entry covers one CDR3 protein and lists the most common genes and DNA from its rows. Recorded for this sample are tens of thousands of distinct CDR3 sequences; under 15% of them occurred a single time. The top ten constitute around 16% of the sample. The clonotype originates from a human donor in good health.

The CDR3 reads as follows: CASSPRLAGAYNEQFF. The nucleotide sequence is given as TGTGCCAGCAGCCCAAGACTAGCGGGGGCTTACAATGAGCAGTTCTTC. The chain joins TRBV11-2 to TRBJ2-1, with 12 central nucleotides matching TRBD2. The germline V gene sets CDR1 to SGHAT and CDR2 to FQNNGV. Taken from cysteine to phenylalanine, the CDR3 has 16 residues. Only CDR3 DNA is held: 48 bases, read in frame from base 1. Trimming removed 5 bases from V and 4 bases from J; the gene matches leave 6 bases unexplained.